This T cell receptor (beta chain) was captured in a study of tumor and adjacent non-tumor tissue in lung cancer (dated by TCRdb to about 2018). Study-wide context: Of the cohort, some 12 patients had adenocarcinoma, 2 had squamous cell carcinoma and 1 had small cell lung cancer. A total of some 130,000,000 productive TCRbeta reads were generated by sequencing, corresponding to an average of about 4 million reads per sample. For each patient, one tumor sample and one normal lung sample were taken, giving around 31 paired specimens that underwent TCRbeta CDR3 sequencing. Using bulk TCRbeta repertoires from over twelve lung cancer patients, the study set lung tumor tissue side by side with matched distant non-tumor lung tissue. Ages among the roughly 15 patients ranged from roughly 31 to 76 years, there were 10 men and 5 women, and disease was at TNM stage I to III.

About this clonotype: Its antigen is unknown. Likely a read error: the CDR3 ends without its conserved phenylalanine or tryptophan.

To prepare the library, multiplex PCR was applied. Data came from an Illumina HiSeq 2500. Following protocols modified from ARM-PCR, the researchers constructed TCRbeta libraries through three rounds of nested PCR with primers (Table S4). Before sequencing, PCR products of 200-500 bp were excised from the gel and purified with the QIAquick gel extraction kit. Processing in the source paper ran as follows. Trimmomatic was used to clean the reads, FLASH merged the cleaned reads into complete CDR3 sequences, and MiTCR assigned the sequences to V(D)J germline segments. VDJtools was used to compute clonal diversity as the inverse Simpson's index. In-frame sequences lacking a premature stop codon were counted as productive reads. TCRdb reran the public reads through fastp at Q25 and MiXCR, keeping productive beta chains. Each entry is one CDR3 protein sequence, shown with its most common DNA and genes. What appears here as the V and J calls and clone size reflects TCRdb's work, not the paper's. This sample comprises over 60,000 distinct CDR3 sequences, approximately 73% of them detected only once. Of the sample, approximately 28% is held by the ten largest clones.

The paper's findings and limits, for the study overall: Only 15 patients were included in the cohort, and the need for larger samples and more detailed clinical data was noted by the authors. TCR diversity was significantly higher in younger patients, and higher tumor TCR diversity was associated with shorter overall and disease-free survival. Because peripheral blood was not sequenced, blood TCRbeta repertoires in the lung cancer patients of the study were not examined. The top 100 clones accounted for a significantly larger cumulative portion of the repertoire in normal lung than in tumor tissue. Neither the sequencing platform nor unique molecular identifiers are mentioned in the methods. Tumor tissue showed significantly higher TCR diversity (inverse Simpson) than normal lung tissue, at 431.37 vs 166.20 (P = 0.0075, Mann-Whitney U test).

RNA was extracted from bulk unsorted tissue and checked for quality with a NanoDrop ND-1000 and an Agilent 2100. Donors were newly diagnosed lung cancer patients admitted for thoracic surgery in China between August and November 2014, without prior chemotherapy. Patients with previous radiotherapy or chemotherapy, or with another concurrent cancer, were excluded from the study. Pieces of surgical tissue measuring roughly 1-2.2 cm3 were kept in RNAlater solution and held at -80 degrees C until needed. As encoded in the germline V gene (reference sequence), CDR1 is DFQATT while CDR2 is SNEGSKA. The junction shows trimming of 8 bases on V and 9 bases on J, plus 25 bases between the germline ends. Including both end residues, the CDR3 is 14 amino acids long. Solely the CDR3 DNA is kept, with 42 bases framed from the first base.

Sequencing was done on a sample of lung tumor tissue. In this chain, TRBV20-1 is recombined with TRBJ2-5, with the D assignment possibly TRBD1 or TRBD2, given 6 matching bases for each. This TCR was sampled from a man aged 55 to 69 with non-small cell lung cancer. The nucleotides are TGCAGTTCCCGAGGGGGGACTCTGGCTGAGTCCCAGTACCTC. Its protein is CSSRGGTLAESQYL.